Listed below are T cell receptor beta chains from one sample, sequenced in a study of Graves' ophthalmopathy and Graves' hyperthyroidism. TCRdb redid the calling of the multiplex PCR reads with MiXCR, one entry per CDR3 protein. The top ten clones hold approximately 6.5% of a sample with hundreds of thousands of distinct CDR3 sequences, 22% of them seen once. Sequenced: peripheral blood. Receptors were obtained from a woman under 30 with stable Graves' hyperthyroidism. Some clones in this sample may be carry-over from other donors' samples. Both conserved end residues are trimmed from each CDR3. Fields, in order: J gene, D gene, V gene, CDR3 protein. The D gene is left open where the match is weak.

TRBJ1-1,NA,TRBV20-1,SARDLGDGDTEAF
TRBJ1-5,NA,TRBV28,ASSLRQGEKPQH
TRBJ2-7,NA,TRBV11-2,ASSSRAGLSYEQY
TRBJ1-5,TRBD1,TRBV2,ASSDYYRGGRRGNSQPQH
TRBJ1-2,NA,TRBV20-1,SATRDTDIYGYT
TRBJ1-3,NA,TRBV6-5,ASSKTGNPGNTIY
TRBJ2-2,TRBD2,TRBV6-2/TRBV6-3,ASSYGLLAGSTEELF
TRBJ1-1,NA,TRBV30,ACHYRVRTEAF
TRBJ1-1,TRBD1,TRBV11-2,VSSSRDRAPEAF
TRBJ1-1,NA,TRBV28,ASWTRQAVKNTEAF
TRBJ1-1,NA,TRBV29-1,SVDRADTEAF
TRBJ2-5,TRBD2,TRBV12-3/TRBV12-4,ASSREGRETQY
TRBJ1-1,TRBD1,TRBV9,ASRWDRGDTEAGF
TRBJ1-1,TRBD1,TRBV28,ASSYTGTGGTEAF
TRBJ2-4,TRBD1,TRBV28,ASSLGGQGGDIQY
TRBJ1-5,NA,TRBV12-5,ASGSDPLPGTQH
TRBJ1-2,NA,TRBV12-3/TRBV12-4,ASSLAWGRGRNGYT
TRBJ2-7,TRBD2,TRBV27,ASSPPFSGNSYEQY
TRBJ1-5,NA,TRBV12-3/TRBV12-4,ASSFSRESNQPQH
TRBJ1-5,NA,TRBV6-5,ASGRVPNQPQH
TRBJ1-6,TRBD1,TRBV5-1,ASTPGTGENSPLH
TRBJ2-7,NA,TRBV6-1,ASSEGGDYEQY
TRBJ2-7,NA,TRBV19,ASTGSGSYEQY
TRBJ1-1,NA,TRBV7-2,ASSLRGNTAF
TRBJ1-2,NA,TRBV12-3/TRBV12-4,ASSFAGPNYGYT
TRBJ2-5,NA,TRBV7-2,ASSLKGTQY
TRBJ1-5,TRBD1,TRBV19,ASSTTGFGNQPQH
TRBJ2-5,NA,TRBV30,AWSYTPQEETQY
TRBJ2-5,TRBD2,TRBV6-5,ASTPGTSIETQY
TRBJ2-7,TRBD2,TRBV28,AIDSGGDYEQY
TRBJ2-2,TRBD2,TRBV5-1,ASSSTGLAGYTGELF
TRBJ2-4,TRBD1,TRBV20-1,SASTTGENIQY
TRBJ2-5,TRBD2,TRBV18,ASSPLPGLANEETQY
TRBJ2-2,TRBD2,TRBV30,AWTVGTSPGELF
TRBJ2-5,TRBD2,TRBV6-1,ASSDWTSGRALETQY
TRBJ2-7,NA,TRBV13,ASSLTSAAYEQY
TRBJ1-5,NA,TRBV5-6,ASSFRGGRLNQPQH